This T cell receptor beta chain was sequenced in a study of blood T cell repertoires in COVID-19 (dated by TCRdb to 2019 to 2021). Regarding the study in general: The collaborator samples originated in the United States, Italy and Spain and spanned the acute and convalescent phases of COVID-19. The material from the prospective study consisted of cDNA or gDNA derived from T cells, B-cell-depleted T cells, or PBMCs. Deeply sampled blood TCRbeta repertoires from subjects exposed to, actively infected with, or recovered from COVID-19 were included in the dataset. The repertoires were made available in a free public database intended to serve as a resource for research on the immune response to SARS-CoV-2. Samples were obtained from the ongoing ImmuneRACE study (first 160 participants) and from about 1,300 subjects provided by 6 global collaborators. The sample metadata nearly always contained a de-identified subject ID, COVID-19 status, age in years and sex. Where HLA class I and class II types were available, the types were taken from metadata supplied by the sample provider, not from assay-based typing.

Study-level results and caveats: Clinical and demographic metadata were provided uncurated, with the amount varying by source and participant.

The CDR3 spans 14 residues, from the cysteine through the phenylalanine. CDR3 DNA is the only sequence kept; it has 42 bases, read in frame from the first base. V is shortened by 6 bases, J by 4 bases, and the region joining them spans 15 bases. CDR1 and CDR2 were assigned from the germline V gene as MNHEY and SVGAGI. Remarks on this clone: Its antigen remains undetermined. One base away there is no much larger clone; base qualities are not given.

The immunoSEQ Assay, a bias-controlled multiplex PCR, was used to amplify TCRbeta CDR3 regions from genomic DNA. The original pipeline was this. The number of nucleated cells in each sample was estimated from the amplification of reference gene primers within the assay. Sequence reads were collapsed and filtered to measure the absolute abundance of every unique TCRbeta CDR3 rearrangement. Productive Simpson clonality was computed per sample as the square root of Simpson's diversity index over productive rearrangements. Entries here come from immuneACCESS through TCRdb and include only in-frame sequences with V and J called. Some clones fail to appear in such tables; in the studies checked, an unresolved V gene covers under half of the shortfall, and the cause of the remainder is unknown. The DNA was the basis for D and trimming; V, J and clone size are from that table. Across this sample there are around 160,000 clones, with 80% to 90% seen only once. The ten largest clonotypes hold about a tenth of the sample.

Collaborating institutions collected whole blood in K2EDTA tubes following their own protocols. Collaborator samples were shipped for TCRbeta analysis as frozen whole blood, isolated PBMCs, or DNA extracted from either sample type. The chain employs TRBV6-5 and TRBJ1-1, with TRBD1 tentatively as D gene (6 bases match). The sequence was obtained from a human donor in a cohort sampled during active COVID-19. Sequencing was performed on peripheral blood. The nucleotide sequence is given as TGTGCCAGCAGGTTACAGGGTTTTGCCACTGAAGCTTTCTTT. It codes for CASRLQGFATEAFF.